The entry that follows covers one TCR beta chain sequence. The clone's antigen remains unknown. Base qualities were left out, and no much larger clone turns up one base away. Graves' hyperthyroidism was defined as stable when no progression to ophthalmopathy occurred over 18 months of follow-up. Hyperthyroidism patients were newly diagnosed, with disease duration under 2 months, and aged 18 to 65 years. The study excluded patients with uncontrolled infections, other autoimmune diseases, pregnancy or lactation. Clinical symptoms, serum thyroxine and TRAb, thyroid ultrasound, and orbital computed tomography formed the basis for the diagnoses. PBMCs were separated from roughly 10 ml of fresh peripheral blood using Ficoll-Paque density gradient centrifugation. Trizol reagent was used to extract total RNA, and RNA quality was then checked on an Agilent 2100 Bioanalyzer. This sample was taken from a study of T cells in Graves' hyperthyroidism and ophthalmopathy (dated by TCRdb to about 2019). For the wider study: Peripheral blood was collected at initial diagnosis, before any treatment. TCR V-J signatures able to tell the groups apart were searched for in a discovery cohort of 90 to 100 patients, of whom more than 40 had Graves' ophthalmopathy and 57 had stable Graves' hyperthyroidism. Prospective prediction of ophthalmopathy was tested in an independent validation cohort consisting of 18 to 20 hyperthyroidism patients and about 17 patients who later progressed to ophthalmopathy. In several Graves' hyperthyroidism patients, the study also compared T-cell repertoires from thyroid tissue with T-cell repertoires from blood. The roughly 91 discovery patients were randomly divided into training and test sets at a 7:3 ratio. According to the paper, TCR Vbeta CDR3 sequencing was carried out on about 140 peripheral blood samples, which came from over 40 ophthalmopathy, around 75 hyperthyroidism and about 17 progressor patients. Following sampling, methimazole starting at 30 mg daily was given to hyperthyroidism patients, and high-dose intravenous methylprednisolone was given to ophthalmopathy patients.

The TCR beta CDR3 regions were amplified from RNA transcripts. The TCR CDR3 was subjected to a first round of RT-PCR using the HTBI primer set and the Qiagen OneStep RT-PCR kit. A second multiplex PCR round built the libraries, followed by size selection and purification. Paired-end sequencing of the libraries was performed with 100 bp reads on an Illumina HiSeq2000. The source study handled its data this way. SOAPnuke was used to process the raw data, with reads discarded if the reads contained adapters or uncalled bases, had a mean Phred below 15, or lacked an exact constant-primer or identifier match. COPE v1.2.5 was used to merge the high-quality paired reads, and each unique nucleotide sequence was defined as a clonotype. MiTCR v1.1 was used to align clonotypes to the IMGT TRBV, TRBD and TRBJ reference segments. The analysis was restricted to V-J combinations with a frequency above 0.0001, which together covered 99.2% of the repertoires. A TCS score was defined as the ratio of F50 (clonal expansion) to E x V (chaos), with BLOSUM62-based TCRdist applied between CDR3 peptides within each V-J. Welch's t-statistics and random forest reduced some 510 V-J features to about 13, which were used in a naive Bayes classifier (R e1071). The raw public reads went through TCRdb reprocessing: fastp at Q25, MiXCR clone calling, in-frame beta chains kept. Each record represents a unique CDR3 protein, reported with the most common genes and DNA among its rows. The V and J calls, along with clone size, are taken from TCRdb and not from the paper's own processing. The sample table shows 550,000 to 650,000 distinct CDR3 sequences, and approximately 14% are seen once. 14% of the sample is held by the ten biggest clonotypes.

Results the study describes overall, beyond this receptor: A 13 V-J signature model separated ophthalmopathy from stable hyperthyroidism, with around 90% sensitivity and roughly 82% specificity in cross-validation and 80%/75% in testing. Most expanded thyroid clonotypes (frequency above 0.001) were also detected in blood, suggesting blood repertoires may reflect thyroid immune responses. Sample size was not statistically predetermined, and investigators were not blinded to group allocation. In validation, the model predicted progression to ophthalmopathy with just under 71% sensitivity and approximately 78% specificity, a median of around six months before onset.

The receptor was isolated from a woman aged 40 to 50 with Graves' hyperthyroidism. Sequenced: blood.

The nucleotide sequence is given as TGCGCCAGCAGTGTGTGGGAGGACCCCTACGAGCAGTACTTC. Its coded protein is CASSVWEDPYEQYF. The chain links TRBV10-2 with TRBJ2-7; the D segment could be TRBD2, given 6 matching bases. V is shortened by 4 bases, J by 2 bases, and the region joining them spans 12 bases. From cysteine to phenylalanine, the CDR3 is 14 amino acids long. Only the CDR3 DNA stays, 42 bases, in frame from base 1. CDR1 and CDR2 were assigned from the germline V gene as WSHSY and SAAADI.